This is a list of T cell receptor beta chains from one sample in a study of blood T cell repertoires in COVID-19. The protocol was immunoSEQ multiplex PCR, while the TCRdb copy is restricted to in-frame clones and leaves out a portion. This sample has around 81,000 clones, with nearly 90% found just once. The material sequenced was peripheral blood. The receptors shown here come from a man between 65 and 80 years old with acute or convalescent COVID-19. The CDR3 runs from the conserved cysteine through the conserved F or W. A D gene is named only where the DNA matches it firmly. Size is stated for part of the rows, as once, few or many counts, or as a class when the clone is expanded.

v_gene	j_gene	abundance	d_gene	CDR3nt	CDR3aa
TRBV19	TRBJ2-7	NA	NA	TGTGCCAGTAGTCTCACTAGTAAGGTCTTCGCCGAGCAGTACTTC	CASSLTSKVFAEQYF
TRBV19	TRBJ2-1	NA	TRBD1	TGTGCCAGTAGGGCGGACAGGGGTTGGAACAATGAGCAGTTCTTC	CASRADRGWNNEQFF
TRBV4-1	TRBJ1-1	few	TRBD1	TGCGCCAGCAGTCACCTGGGACAGGGGGCGCGGGACACTGAAGCTTTCTTT	CASSHLGQGARDTEAFF
TRBV5-1	TRBJ1-1	NA	NA	TGCGCCAGCAGCTCTATCCCGCAGGGGAACACTGAAGCTTTCTTT	CASSSIPQGNTEAFF
TRBV11-3	TRBJ2-7	NA	TRBD2	TGTGCCTTCAGATATGGGGGACTAAAAGAGCAGTACTTC	CAFRYGGLKEQYF
TRBV28	TRBJ1-2	NA	TRBD1	TGTGCCAGCAGCCGCGGACAGGGAATCGGCTACACCTTC	CASSRGQGIGYTF
TRBV19	TRBJ2-6	NA	NA	TGTGCCAGTAGTATATCCGTAGGGGCAAGTAGTCCTGGGGCCAACGTCCTGACTTTC	CASSISVGASSPGANVLTF
TRBV5-8	TRBJ1-2	NA	TRBD1	TGTGCCAGCAGTCCGGGGACAGCACACTATGGCTACACCTTC	CASSPGTAHYGYTF
TRBV10-3	TRBJ2-1	few	NA	TGTGCCATCAGTGACAAGAACAGGGTCACCTCGAGCTCCTACAATGAGCAGTTCTTC	CAISDKNRVTSSSYNEQFF
TRBV11-2	TRBJ1-1	NA	NA	TGTGCCAGCAGCTTAGACGACAGGTTCAACACTGAAGCTTTCTTT	CASSLDDRFNTEAFF
TRBV28	TRBJ2-3	NA	TRBD2	TGTGCCAGCAGTACCTCACTAGCGGGAGTGGGGGTAGATACGCAGTATTTT	CASSTSLAGVGVDTQYF
TRBV5-1	TRBJ2-1	NA	NA	TGCGCCAGCAGCTTCGAGGGAGGCTCCTACAATGAGCAGTTCTTC	CASSFEGGSYNEQFF
TRBV19	TRBJ2-1	NA	NA	TGTGCCAGTAGTATTGGCGGCGAGCAGTTCTTC	CASSIGGEQFF
TRBV18	TRBJ2-2	NA	TRBD2	TGTGCCAGCTCACCACGTCGGGGGGAAAGTAACACCGGGGAGCTGTTTTTT	CASSPRRGESNTGELFF
TRBV10-3	TRBJ2-3	NA	TRBD2	TGTGCCATCAGTGGTAACGGACTAGCGGGAGGATCAGATACGCAGTATTTT	CAISGNGLAGGSDTQYF
TRBV7-9	TRBJ2-3	NA	TRBD1	TGTGCCAGCAGCTATCAGGGGGACAGCACAGATACGCAGTATTTT	CASSYQGDSTDTQYF